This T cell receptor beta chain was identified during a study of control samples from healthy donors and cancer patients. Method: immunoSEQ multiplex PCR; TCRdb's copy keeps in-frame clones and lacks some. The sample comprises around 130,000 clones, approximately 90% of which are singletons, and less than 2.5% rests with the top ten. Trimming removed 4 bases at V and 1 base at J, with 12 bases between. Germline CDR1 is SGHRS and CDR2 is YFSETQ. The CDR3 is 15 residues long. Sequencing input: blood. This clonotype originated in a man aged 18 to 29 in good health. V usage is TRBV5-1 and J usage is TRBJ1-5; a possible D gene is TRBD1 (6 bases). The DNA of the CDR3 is TGCGCCAGCAGCCCAGGGACATCCAGCAATCAGCCCCAGCATTTT. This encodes CASSPGTSSNQPQHF.